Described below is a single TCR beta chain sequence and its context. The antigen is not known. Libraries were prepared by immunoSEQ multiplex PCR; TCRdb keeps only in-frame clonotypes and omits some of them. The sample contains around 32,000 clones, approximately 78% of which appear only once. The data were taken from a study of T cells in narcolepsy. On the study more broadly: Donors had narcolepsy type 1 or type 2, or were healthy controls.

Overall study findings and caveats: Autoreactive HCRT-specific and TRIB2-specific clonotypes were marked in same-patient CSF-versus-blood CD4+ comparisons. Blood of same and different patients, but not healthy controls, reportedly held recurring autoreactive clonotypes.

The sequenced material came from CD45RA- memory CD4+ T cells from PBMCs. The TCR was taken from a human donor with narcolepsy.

CDR3 DNA sequence: TGCAGTGCTACAGGTTTAGAGCCCCAGCATTTT. Encoded protein: CSATGLEPQHF. This chain uses TRBV20-1 with TRBJ1-5; D remains ambiguous. Germline CDR1 DFQATT, CDR2 SNEGSKA (reference sequence). The length of the CDR3 is 11 residues. The V gene lost 4 bases and the J gene lost 8 bases, with 9 bases spanning the gap.